This entry features one T cell receptor beta chain sequence. The CDR3 end is not reached by the read, which stops 3 residues before it; the germline J gene fills it in. V was clipped by 4 bases and J by 2 bases; unmatched bases: 3. The CDR3 runs 14 residues. Germline V CDR1 and CDR2: WSHSY, SAAADI. The data originate from a study of TET2 disruption in CD19-targeted CAR T cells. The treatment: autologous CTL019 cells: CD19 CAR with 4-1BB and CD3 zeta domains. TCR zeta and 4-1BB domains were built into the CD19 CAR. Method: immunoSEQ multiplex PCR; TCRdb's copy keeps in-frame clones and lacks some. The sample data list about 710 clones.

V gene TRBV10-2 combines with J gene TRBJ2-3, with TRBD1 matching 7 bases. The sequence was obtained from a man aged 65 to 79 with chronic lymphocytic leukemia. The sample here was peripheral blood, taken from a patient treated with CD19 CAR T cells. The CDR3 DNA, read in part, is TGCGCCAGCAGTGGACAGGGCTTCACAGATACG. Translated: CASSGQGFTDT. The complete CDR3 reads CASSGQGFTDTQYF.